These T cell receptor beta chains were read from a single sample in a study of blood T cell repertoires in COVID-19. TCRdb's table, derived via immunoSEQ multiplex PCR, lists solely in-frame clones and lacks some. Of around 180,000 clones listed, about 85% are singletons. Input material: peripheral blood. Every receptor here comes from an elderly woman with acute or convalescent COVID-19. CDR3s include the opening cysteine and the closing phenylalanine or tryptophan. The D gene is left open where the match is weak.

v_call d_call cdr3_aa
TRBV10-3 TRBD1 CAMKDRGNYGYTF
TRBV5-1 TRBD1 CASSPIMPTGTGELFF
TRBV10-2 TRBD2 CASSQTSGGYEQYF
TRBV19 NA CASSITGWEKLFF
TRBV24-1 NA CATSGQFGGQETQYF
TRBV9 NA CASSSGQRAFF
TRBV5-1 TRBD2 CASSLTSSGRSSGELFF
TRBV5-6 NA CASSLGGSGTEAFF
TRBV5-6 TRBD1 CASSPSPRQGNYGYTF
TRBV2 TRBD1 CASSLYRGRYEQYF
TRBV5-1 TRBD1 CASSVGQGLTQHF
TRBV6-2/TRBV6-3 NA CASSSDRINQPQHF
TRBV2 NA CASNGGFGQPQHF
TRBV19 NA CASSIDRGSPLHF
TRBV9 NA CVSSVSPPSGTQYF
TRBV18 NA CASSPNTDDYEQYF
TRBV5-4 NA CASSLVEGGTSYEQYF
TRBV5-8 TRBD2 CASSAGLNKNIQYF
TRBV6-2/TRBV6-3 NA CASSYGGHSTYGYTF
TRBV10-3 NA CAISEPRQDIYGYTF
TRBV6-5 TRBD1 CASLPWQGANTEAFF
TRBV24-1 TRBD2 CATSDSGGAREQFF
TRBV2 TRBD1 CASTGGYGYEQYF
TRBV6-5 NA CASSYSAGNYGYTF
TRBV7-9 NA CASSRRGAGIYNEQFF
TRBV7-2 TRBD1 CASSGGQGVYGYTF
TRBV19 NA CASSANRQADGYTF
TRBV3-1/TRBV3-2 NA CASSHRVGATPLHF
TRBV5-4 TRBD2 CASSTPSGGRSETQYF
TRBV5-1 TRBD1 CASSLGQGRYGYTF
TRBV6-5 TRBD1 CASTATGGNQPQHF
TRBV5-1 TRBD2 CASTSNSLAGAGNEQFF
TRBV5-5 NA CASSLESSYNSPLHF
TRBV7-2 NA CASSPEVLGRNQPQHF
TRBV4-1 TRBD2 CASSQARMTSGKDEQFF
TRBV19 NA CASSMVELTQPQHF
TRBV27 NA CASSLSYGGAGETQYF
TRBV5-6 TRBD1 CASSIQGFTYNSPLHF
TRBV5-8 NA CASSSHRTGNTEAFF
TRBV18 TRBD1 CASLRDRVSGANVLTF
TRBV4-1 NA CASSLPRGTAPRGYEQFF
TRBV7-2 TRBD2 CASSLVFGGGYHNEQFF
TRBV24-1 NA CATSQTRDEQFF
TRBV30 TRBD2 CAWERDGSTHEQYF
TRBV5-8 TRBD1 CASSLGDRNNEKLFF
TRBV19 NA CASSINTSNGYTF
TRBV30 TRBD2 CASHLSGRTDTQYF
TRBV7-3 NA CASSLRPGMGTEAFF
TRBV19 TRBD1 CASSIVGTGLETQYF
TRBV20-1 NA CSALGGYGYTF
TRBV23-1 TRBD1 CASSPPPGISNPDRVGAKNIQYF
TRBV7-2 TRBD1 CASSQTGGPQPQHF
TRBV14 NA CASSQGAQPQHF
TRBV5-6 NA CASSLGQGNTIYF
TRBV5-1 NA CASSLGDTAGNTIYF
TRBV6-4 NA CASRTRPERDGYTF
TRBV5-1 TRBD2 CASSKYTSGSSYEQYF